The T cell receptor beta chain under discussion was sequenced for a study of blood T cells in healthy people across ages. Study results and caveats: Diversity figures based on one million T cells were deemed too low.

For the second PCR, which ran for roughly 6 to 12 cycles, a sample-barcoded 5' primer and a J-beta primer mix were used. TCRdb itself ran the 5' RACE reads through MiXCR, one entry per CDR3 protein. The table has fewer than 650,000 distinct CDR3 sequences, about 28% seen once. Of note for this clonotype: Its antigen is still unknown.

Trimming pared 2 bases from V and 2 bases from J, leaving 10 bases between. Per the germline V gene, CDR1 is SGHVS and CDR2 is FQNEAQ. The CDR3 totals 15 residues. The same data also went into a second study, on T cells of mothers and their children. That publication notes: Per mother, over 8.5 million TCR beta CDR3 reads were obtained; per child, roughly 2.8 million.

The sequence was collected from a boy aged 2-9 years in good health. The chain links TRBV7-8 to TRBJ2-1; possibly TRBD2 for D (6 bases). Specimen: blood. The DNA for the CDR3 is TGTGCCAGCAGCTTACAGGGAGGAACCTACAATGAGCAGTTCTTC. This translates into CASSLQGGTYNEQFF.